The 19 T cell receptor beta chains presented below share a single source sample, sequenced in a study of cytomegalovirus exposure and HLA in healthy donors. PCR amplification relied on 60 Vbeta primers (plus 13 Jbeta primers). Only in-frame clones appear in the TCRdb table, and some are missing; sequencing was by immunoSEQ multiplex PCR. The data show 100,000 to 150,000 clones, about 78% seen once. The material sequenced was PBMCs. Every receptor here comes from a female donor in good health and CMV-seronegative.

This clone was seen a handful of times. The chain has TRBV4-3 and TRBJ2-7; TRBD2 might be the D (6 bases). Germline V gene data show CDR1 as LGHNA and CDR2 as YSLEER. The CDR3 loop spans 17 amino acids. The V gene lost 4 bases and the J gene lost 6 bases, with 25 bases spanning the gap. The CDR3: CASSPAPREVAVGEQYF. The CDR3 DNA is TGCGCCAGCAGCCCGGCCCCCAGGGAAGTAGCGGTAGGCGAGCAGTACTTC.

The J gene is TRBJ1-2, the V gene TRBV29-1; unclear D gene. V was clipped by 4 bases and J by 7 bases, with 10 bases between them. The CDR3 length is 11 residues. Looked up from germline, CDR1 is SQVTM and CDR2 is ANQGSEA. DNA for the CDR3: TGCAGCGTTGGGGAGGGCAGTGGCTACACCTTC. This gives the protein CSVGEGSGYTF.

The V gene is TRBV7-9, the J gene TRBJ2-7; TRBD1 might be the D (5 bases). This CDR3 has 15 residues. Trimming pared 5 bases from V and 6 bases from J, leaving 20 bases between. Germline V lookup: CDR1 SEHNR, CDR2 FQNEAQ (reference sequence). The CDR3 loop is CASSPSNPGLSEQYF. DNA of the CDR3: TGTGCCAGCAGCCCTTCGAACCCAGGGCTCAGCGAGCAGTACTTC.

This chain links TRBV7-3 with TRBJ2-7; TRBD1 matches 7 bases. The CDR3 consists of 16 residues. J was trimmed by 6 bases and V by 5 bases; bases with no gene match: 16. Germline values: CDR1 SGHTA, CDR2 FQGTGA. Here the CDR3 DNA reads TGTGCCAGCAGCATCAACGGAGGTATAGGGGGCGCCGAGCAGTACTTC. Translating it yields CASSINGGIGGAEQYF. The full variable domain, rest sourced from reference TRBV7-3 and TRBJ2-7, is GAGVSQTPSNKVTEKGKYVELRCDPISGHTALYWYRQSLGQGPEFLIYFQGTGAADDSGLPNDRFFAVRPEGSVSTLKIQRTERGDSAVYLCASSINGGIGGAEQYFGPGTRLTVT.

Notes on this clone: At one of its ends the junction is not consistent with the germline gene, which may arise from a read error. The gene calls are TRBV7-7 and TRBJ2-1, with 11 bases aligning to TRBD2. Germline CDR1 and CDR2: SSHAT and FNYEAQ (reference sequence). CDR3 length equals 19 residues. The CDR3 spells CASSHIPLGLAGHYNEQFF. The DNA for the CDR3 is TGTGCTAGCAGCCACATCCCTCTCGGACTAGCGGGCCACTACAATGAGCAGTTCTTC. Based on the CDR3 plus reference TRBV7-7 and TRBJ2-1, the full variable domain is GAGVSQSPRYKVTKRGQDVTLRCDPISSHATLYWYQQALGQGPEFLTYFNYEAQPDKSGLPSDRFSAERPEGSISTLTIQRTEQRDSAMYRCASSHIPLGLAGHYNEQFFGPGTRLTVL.

The CDR3 reads CSVGHRSESYEQYF. The CDR3, as DNA: TGCAGCGTGGGACATCGATCGGAGTCCTACGAGCAGTACTTC. V and J are TRBV29-1 and TRBJ2-7, with D perhaps TRBD1 (6 bases). Germline CDR1 reads SQVTM; CDR2 reads ANQGSEA. The CDR3 contains 14 residues. The germline V and J ends were trimmed by 6 bases and 1 base, with 16 bases remaining between them.

This rearrangement joins TRBV19 to TRBJ2-1; D perhaps matches TRBD1 (6 bases). The CDR3 runs 15 residues. V lost 7 bases and J lost 0, with 13 bases in between. The germline V gene has CDR1 LNHDA and CDR2 SQIVND (reference sequence). The CDR3 reads CASTTTGFSYNEQFF. CDR3 sequence (DNA): TGTGCCAGTACCACCACAGGGTTCTCCTACAATGAGCAGTTCTTC.

The V call is TRBV7-9, the J call TRBJ1-5; the D gene is possibly TRBD1 (5 bases). The length of the CDR3 is 13 residues. The V gene's germline CDR1 is SEHNR and CDR2 FQNEAQ (reference sequence). V was cut by 4 bases and J by 3 bases, with 7 bases left in between. CDR3 protein: CASSSGLNQPQHF. The CDR3 nucleotides are TGTGCCAGCAGCTCGGGACTCAATCAGCCCCAGCATTTT.

This chain joins TRBV13 and TRBJ2-7, with 7 positions matching TRBD1. Germline values: CDR1 PRHDT, CDR2 FYEKMQ (reference sequence). V lost 6 bases to trimming and J lost 7 bases; unmatched junction nucleotides: 12. The CDR3 is 14 residues long. This chain's CDR3 is CASSSFEGADEQYF. The CDR3 region has the DNA TGTGCCAGCAGTTCCTTCGAGGGGGCGGATGAGCAGTACTTC.

This chain uses TRBV28 with TRBJ2-3; TRBD1 aligns across 9 bases. The J segment lost 2 bases and the V segment lost 2 bases, leaving 5 bases of the junction unmatched. Germline lookup yields CDR1 MDHEN and CDR2 SYDVKM. CDR3 length: 16 residues. CDR3 bases: TGTGCCAGCAGTTTAGTCGGGACAGGGACCACAGATACGCAGTATTTT. It specifies CASSLVGTGTTDTQYF.

A few counts support this clone. The rearrangement uses TRBV29-1 and TRBJ1-1; 10 nucleotides align to TRBD1. Germline V CDR1 and CDR2: SQVTM, ANQGSEA. The CDR3 runs to 13 residues. V shed 7 bases, J shed 2 bases, and the junction held 4 bases outside the gene matches. CDR3 sequence (DNA): TGCAGCGCCGGGGACAGGGGAAACACTGAAGCTTTCTTT. The encoded protein is CSAGDRGNTEAFF. Based on the CDR3 plus reference TRBV29-1 and TRBJ1-1, the full variable domain is SAVISQKPSRDICQRGTSLTIQCQVDSQVTMMFWYRQQPGQSLTLIATANQGSEATYESGFVIDKFPISRPNLTFSTLTVSNMSPEDSSIYLCSAGDRGNTEAFFGQGTRLTVV.

V gene TRBV6-6 combines with J gene TRBJ2-5; 7 nucleotides agree with TRBD1. CDR1 and CDR2 from the germline V gene are MNHNY and SVGAGI (reference sequence). There are 14 residues in the CDR3. V trimming: 5 bases; J trimming: 2 bases; junction bases outside the gene matches: 5. The CDR3 region is CASSGTADQETQYF. As DNA, the CDR3 is TGTGCCAGCAGTGGGACAGCCGATCAAGAGACCCAGTACTTC.

The V and J genes are TRBV27 and TRBJ2-3, with 10 bases matching TRBD2. V gave up 6 bases and J gave up 5 bases; unmatched junction bases: 8. CDR3 size: 15 residues. Germline CDR1 is MNHEY and CDR2 is SMNVEV (reference sequence). The CDR3: CASRPGLAWEDTQYF. The DNA for the CDR3 is TGTGCCAGCAGACCGGGACTAGCGTGGGAAGATACGCAGTATTTT.

V and J are TRBV30 and TRBJ2-5, with TRBD2 identical over 11 bases. Per germline, CDR1 GTSNPN and CDR2 SVGIG (reference sequence). This CDR3 has 17 residues. The V and J ends lost 1 base and 2 bases, in that order; junction bases with no gene match: 9. The CDR3 here is CAWSALLLAGGQETQYF. Written as DNA, the CDR3 is TGTGCCTGGAGTGCCCTCCTTCTAGCGGGAGGACAAGAGACCCAGTACTTC.

V usage is TRBV7-2 and J usage is TRBJ2-5, with D possibly being TRBD2 (5 bases). This CDR3 has 14 amino acids. Germline V gives CDR1 SGHTA, CDR2 FQGNSA. Trimming left V 5 bases short and J 5 bases short, with 15 bases between. This chain's CDR3 is CASSGFSGSETQYF. The CDR3 bases are TGTGCCAGCAGCGGGTTTTCGGGATCGGAGACCCAGTACTTC.

V gene TRBV28 combines with J gene TRBJ2-5; the match to TRBD1 covers 8 bases. Germline CDR1 reads MDHEN; CDR2 reads SYDVKM. V shed 5 bases and J 4 bases; nucleotides not matched to a gene: 9. The CDR3 is 15 amino acids. Here the CDR3 DNA reads TGTGCCAGCAGTCCAGGACAGGGAGGAAGAGAGACCCAGTACTTC. This gives the protein CASSPGQGGRETQYF.

This clone showed up just a few times. This chain joins TRBV9 and TRBJ1-2; a weak D match, TRBD1 (6 bases). V shed 1 base and J shed 2 bases, with 9 bases lying between them. CDR3 length equals 14 residues. CDR1 is SGDLS, CDR2 YYNGEE, per germline. The CDR3: CASSVLGQNYGYTF. The DNA for the CDR3 is TGTGCCAGCAGCGTATTGGGACAAAACTATGGCTACACCTTC.

The gene calls are TRBV19 and TRBJ2-1, with TRBD2 matching 7 bases. Germline V CDR1 and CDR2: LNHDA, SQIVND (reference sequence). The CDR3 consists of 16 residues. Losses at the gene ends were 5 bases for V and 0 bases for J; bases not matched to a gene: 7. The CDR3 DNA is TGTGCCAGTAGTCCACTAGCGATTAGCTCCTACAATGAGCAGTTCTTC. It codes for CASSPLAISSYNEQFF.

In DNA, the CDR3 is TGTGCCAGCAGTTCCAGGGGGGAAACTGAAGCTTTCTTT. As protein: CASSSRGETEAFF. This chain links TRBV27 with TRBJ1-1; 7 bases agree with TRBD1. Germline CDR1 MNHEY, CDR2 SMNVEV (reference sequence). This CDR3 region has 13 residues. Trimming took 4 bases from V and 5 from J; bases not matched to a gene: 4.